The present entry profiles one T cell receptor (beta chain) with its context. The antigen is unknown. These data come from a study of cytomegalovirus exposure and HLA in healthy donors. Study-wide background: As an earlier analysis found, roughly 180 million T cells yielded about 120 million unique TCR beta sequences.

General observations from the study: The classifier was said to identify cytomegalovirus status with high specificity and sensitivity. It was only CMV serostatus that was available as immune exposure information.

Primers for the PCR totalled 60 Vbeta and 13 Jbeta. Measured with immunoSEQ multiplex PCR; TCRdb has only the in-frame clones, and not every one. The table shows 110,000 to 150,000 clones, with 70% to 80% occurring only once. Germline V gene sequence: CDR1 SGHNT, CDR2 YYREEE (reference sequence). There are 15 residues in the CDR3. V lost 1 base and J lost 0, with 8 bases in between. The clonotype was recovered from a female donor in good health and CMV-seronegative. Sequences were obtained from PBMCs. The rearrangement links TRBV5-4 to TRBJ2-1; D is possibly TRBD1 (5 bases). In nucleotides, the CDR3 is TGTGCCAGCAGCTTGTTAGGGGTCTCCTACAATGAGCAGTTCTTC. Its translation is CASSLLGVSYNEQFF.